These T cell receptor beta chains were read from a single sample in a study of technical replicates of blood from a handful of donors. Sequencing was performed with immunoSEQ multiplex PCR; in TCRdb, only in-frame clones are kept and a portion is missing. The repertoire holds 80,000 or so clones, with roughly 98% as singletons. The sample taken for sequencing was T cells isolated from PBMCs. Every receptor here comes from a human donor in good health. Each CDR3 is given with its conserved first and last residue. A D gene is named only where the DNA matches it firmly. The size field is filled for only some rows; it gives once, few, many or a size class.

TRBV30	TRBJ1-1	11	.	.	CAWTVNTEAFF	TGTGCCTGGACGGTGAACACTGAAGCTTTCTTT
TRBV13	TRBJ2-7	17	TRBD2	once	CATNRLAGGLGLHEQYF	TGTGCCACCAACAGACTAGCGGGAGGCCTAGGTTTACACGAGCAGTACTTC
TRBV29-1	TRBJ2-3	17	TRBD2	.	CSAKGLAGGGLTDTQYF	TGCAGCGCTAAGGGACTAGCGGGAGGAGGGCTAACAGATACGCAGTATTTT
TRBV4-2	TRBJ1-2	14	.	.	CASSLDTRNYGYTF	TGTGCCAGCAGCCTTGACACGAGAAACTATGGCTACACCTTC
TRBV4-1	TRBJ2-5	16	TRBD2	.	CASSELLASGEETQYF	TGCGCCAGCAGCGAACTTCTTGCTAGCGGAGAAGAGACCCAGTACTTC
TRBV9	TRBJ2-7	15	.	.	CASSVGGSTHEEQYF	TGTGCCAGCAGCGTAGGCGGTTCGACCCACGAAGAGCAGTACTTC
TRBV7-3	TRBJ2-1	14	TRBD2	.	CASRASGIYNEQFF	TGTGCCAGTCGGGCTAGCGGGATCTACAATGAGCAGTTCTTC
TRBV4-2	TRBJ1-2	15	.	once	CASSQENRNNYGYTF	TGTGCCAGCAGCCAAGAGAACAGGAATAACTATGGCTACACCTTC
TRBV4-1	TRBJ1-5	15	TRBD1	.	CASSQGQGEDQPQHF	TGCGCCAGCAGCCAGGGACAGGGAGAAGATCAGCCCCAGCATTTT
TRBV6-6	TRBJ1-2	13	.	once	CASSRQDNYGYTF	TGTGCCAGCAGTCGACAGGATAACTATGGCTACACCTTC
TRBV11-3	TRBJ1-2	14	.	.	CASSLGQGSTGYTF	TGTGCCAGCAGCTTAGGTCAGGGATCGACCGGCTACACCTTC
TRBV4-3	TRBJ2-5	15	.	.	CASSQETGSEETQYF	TGCGCCAGCAGCCAAGAAACCGGGTCGGAAGAGACCCAGTACTTC
TRBV9	TRBJ1-4	16	.	.	CASSARDISTNEKLFF	TGTGCCAGCAGCGCTAGGGACATCTCAACTAATGAAAAACTGTTTTTT
TRBV20-1	TRBJ1-2	10	.	.	CSAAGDGYTF	TGCAGTGCTGCAGGGGATGGCTACACCTTC
TRBV19	TRBJ2-7	15	.	.	CASSMEAGHVYEQYF	TGTGCCAGTAGTATGGAGGCAGGTCATGTCTACGAGCAGTACTTC
TRBV15	TRBJ2-5	16	.	.	CATSSPDSGIQETQYF	TGTGCCACCAGCAGCCCAGATAGCGGTATCCAAGAGACCCAGTACTTC
TRBV27	TRBJ2-4	20	.	.	CASSSSLARRAYRAKNIQYF	TGTGCCAGCAGTTCCAGTCTGGCGAGGAGGGCTTATAGGGCCAAAAACATTCAGTACTTC
TRBV7-9	TRBJ1-2	15	.	.	CASSLPGQTNYGYTF	TGTGCCAGCAGCTTACCAGGACAGACAAACTATGGCTACACCTTC
TRBV10-3	TRBJ2-5	15	TRBD2	.	CAIGGSGRELETQYF	TGTGCCATCGGCGGTAGCGGGAGAGAGTTAGAGACCCAGTACTTC
TRBV29-1	TRBJ1-1	14	.	.	CSVGRGIVNTEAFF	TGCAGCGTTGGTAGGGGGATCGTGAACACTGAAGCTTTCTTT
TRBV7-9	TRBJ1-2	15	.	.	CASSLVGSEDYGYTF	TGTGCCAGCAGCTTAGTAGGCAGCGAAGACTATGGCTACACCTTC
TRBV5-6	TRBJ1-1	13	TRBD1	.	CASSPQGDPEAFF	TGTGCCAGCAGCCCTCAGGGGGACCCTGAAGCTTTCTTT
TRBV7-9	TRBJ2-3	15	.	.	CASSPPGSSTDTQYF	TGTGCCAGCAGCCCTCCAGGCTCTAGCACAGATACGCAGTATTTT
TRBV2	TRBJ2-5	15	.	.	CASSKRLGGQETQYF	TGTGCCAGCAGTAAAAGGTTGGGGGGCCAAGAGACCCAGTACTTC
TRBV6-1	TRBJ2-1	14	TRBD2	.	CASRRTSDRNEQFF	TGTGCCAGCAGGCGGACTAGCGATAGGAATGAGCAGTTCTTC
TRBV2	TRBJ2-1	15	TRBD2	.	CASRTGTSGYNEQFF	TGTGCCAGCAGAACCGGGACTAGCGGATACAATGAGCAGTTCTTC
TRBV7-9	TRBJ2-5	13	.	.	CASSLVSVETQYF	TGTGCCAGCAGCTTAGTGTCTGTGGAGACCCAGTACTTC
TRBV29-1	TRBJ2-1	14	.	once	CSVEGREYHNEQFF	TGCAGCGTTGAGGGTCGGGAGTACCACAATGAGCAGTTCTTC
TRBV10-3	TRBJ1-1	16	.	.	CAISESGGMGGTEAFF	TGTGCCATCAGTGAGTCCGGAGGAATGGGAGGGACTGAAGCTTTCTTT
TRBV7-2	TRBJ1-1	17	.	.	CASSFIIRDRSNTEAFF	TGTGCCAGCAGCTTTATAATCAGGGATAGGAGTAACACTGAAGCTTTCTTT
TRBV4-1	TRBJ2-2	18	.	.	CASSQDPPHHRDTGELFF	TGCGCCAGCAGCCAAGACCCCCCACATCATCGGGACACCGGGGAGCTGTTTTTT